These 21 T cell receptor beta chains were sequenced from one sample in a study of cytomegalovirus exposure and HLA in healthy donors. The PCR used 60 Vbeta and 13 Jbeta primers. TCRdb's table, derived via immunoSEQ multiplex PCR, lists solely in-frame clones and lacks some. This table holds tens of thousands of clones. Material for sequencing was PBMCs. These receptors were collected from a male donor in good health and CMV-seronegative.

The chain recombines TRBV7-2 with TRBJ1-5; 10 bases match TRBD1. Germline-derived CDR1 and CDR2 are SGHTA and FQGNSA. This CDR3 is 14 amino acids long. Trimming cost V 5 bases and J 6 bases; bases outside gene matches: 4. CDR3 nucleotides: TGTGCCAGCAGCCTGACAGGGGGCGGTCAGCCCCAGCATTTT. Protein product: CASSLTGGGQPQHF. Combining the CDR3 with reference TRBV7-2 and TRBJ1-5 gives the whole variable domain GAGVSQSPSNKVTEKGKDVELRCDPISGHTALYWYRQSLGQGLEFLIYFQGNSAPDKSGLPSDRFSAERTGGSVSTLTIQRTQQEDSAVYLCASSLTGGGQPQHFGDGTRLSIL.

The J gene is TRBJ1-2, the V gene TRBV18; D is perhaps TRBD1 (6 bases). Germline V gene sequence: CDR1 KGHSH, CDR2 LQKENI. The V and J ends lost 3 bases and 1 base respectively, with 9 bases between them. This CDR3 spans 14 amino acids. The CDR3 DNA follows: TGTGCCAGCTCACCCGCGGACAGTAACTATGGCTACACCTTC. Its protein product is CASSPADSNYGYTF.

The chain has TRBV5-1 and TRBJ2-2, with 9 bases fitting TRBD1. The CDR3 extends over 17 amino acids. V lost 0 bases, J lost 7 bases, and 10 bases stayed unmatched. Germline CDR1 is SGHRS and CDR2 is YFSETQ. Here the CDR3 DNA reads TGCGCCAGCAGCTTGGAGGGACAGGGTTTTTTTGTCGGGGAGCTGTTTTTT. Its translation is CASSLEGQGFFVGELFF.

The chain recombines TRBV18 with TRBJ1-2; D uncertain. Germline values: CDR1 KGHSH, CDR2 LQKENI. This CDR3 contains 15 residues. V was trimmed by 4 bases and J by 4 bases, leaving 16 bases between them. The CDR3 protein is CASSRSPHDVYGYTF. CDR3 nucleotide sequence: TGTGCCAGCTCACGGTCCCCACACGATGTCTATGGCTACACCTTC.

The chain employs TRBV30 and TRBJ2-7; D remains ambiguous. V was cut by 0 bases and J by 3 bases, with 12 bases left in between. The germline gives CDR1 GTSNPN, CDR2 SVGIG (reference sequence). The CDR3 length is 14 residues. CDR3 DNA sequence: TGTGCCTGGAGTGTAAAGCTCCAAAGCTACGAGCAGTACTTC. It codes for CAWSVKLQSYEQYF.

The chain joins TRBV5-1 to TRBJ2-1; D is undetermined. The CDR3 contains 12 residues. Trimming took off 8 bases at V and 9 bases at J, with 15 bases between the two ends. Germline CDR1 SGHRS, CDR2 YFSETQ. In nucleotides, the CDR3 is TGCGCCAGTAACCTAGGTTCGGGTGAGCAGTTCTTC. This gives the protein CASNLGSGEQFF.

The gene calls are TRBV5-4 and TRBJ2-1; no clear D gene. In germline, CDR1 is SGHNT, CDR2 YYREEE (reference sequence). CDR3 length: 15 residues. V lost 3 bases and J 0 bases, leaving 10 bases between the germline ends. The DNA of the CDR3 is TGTGCCAGCAGCTCGACTTCTCACTCCTACAATGAGCAGTTCTTC. Its protein is CASSSTSHSYNEQFF.

The rearrangement uses TRBV30 and TRBJ2-5; tentatively, D is TRBD2 (6 bases). The J call may be in error: the DNA end matches TRBJ2-7 better. This CDR3 has 13 residues. Germline values: CDR1 GTSNPN, CDR2 SVGIG (reference sequence). The CDR3 loop is CAWNSGREDEQYF. In DNA, the CDR3 is TGTGCCTGGAACTCCGGCAGGGAGGACGAGCAGTACTTC.

The gene calls are TRBV4-1 and TRBJ2-1, with D possibly matching TRBD2 (6 bases). CDR1 is MGHRA and CDR2 is YSYEKL in the germline V gene. This CDR3 region has 16 residues. Deletions cut 6 bases from V and 3 bases from J, with 18 bases between. CDR3 sequence reads: CASRDPRGGLYNEQFF. The CDR3, as DNA: TGCGCCAGCAGGGATCCAAGGGGAGGACTCTACAATGAGCAGTTCTTC.

The chain couples TRBV29-1 to TRBJ2-7, with unresolved D. This CDR3 is built from 13 residues. The V end lost 1 base, the J end lost 0 bases, and 7 bases lay between the germline ends. Germline V CDR1 and CDR2: SQVTM, ANQGSEA. For the CDR3, the DNA is TGCAGCGTTGAAGCAGGTTTCTCCTACGAGCAGTACTTC. It is translated as CSVEAGFSYEQYF.

The chain combines TRBV29-1 with TRBJ1-4; D remains ambiguous. V shed 4 bases and J shed 3 bases, with 15 bases lying between them. The germline CDR1 and CDR2 sequences are SQVTM and ANQGSEA. This CDR3 contains 15 residues. DNA for the CDR3: TGCAGCGTTGTGGCGGGTAGAACGGCTAATGAAAAACTGTTTTTT. Its protein product is CSVVAGRTANEKLFF.

The V and J genes are TRBV12-5 and TRBJ1-1; D is undetermined. The CDR3 is made up of 16 amino acids. From germline, CDR1 is LGHNT and CDR2 FRNRAP. V lost 0 bases and J 0 bases, leaving 11 bases between the germline ends. In DNA, the CDR3 is TGTGCTAGTGGTTTGGTAGCAGGCCGCCTGAACACTGAAGCTTTCTTT. Amino acids: CASGLVAGRLNTEAFF.

The V and J genes are TRBV6-6 and TRBJ1-5; 8 bases line up with TRBD1. This CDR3 contains 15 residues. Germline-derived CDR1 and CDR2 are MNHNY and SVGAGI (reference sequence). Trimming cost V 2 bases and J 8 bases; bases outside gene matches: 8. For the CDR3, the DNA is TGTGCCAGCAGTTACCCGGACAGGGAGAAGGAGCCCCAGCATTTT. Protein sequence: CASSYPDREKEPQHF.

The rearrangement joins TRBV19 to TRBJ2-1, with 9 nucleotides matching TRBD1. The CDR3 contains 15 residues. J lost 7 bases, V lost 5 bases, and 9 bases had no gene match. The germline V gene encodes CDR1 LNHDA and CDR2 SQIVND (reference sequence). The CDR3 DNA reads as TGTGCCAGTAGTCTCGGTACAGGGGGCCCGAATGAGCAGTTCTTC. Translated: CASSLGTGGPNEQFF.

V is TRBV11-2 and J is TRBJ2-1, with 8 bases matching TRBD2. V was clipped by 5 bases and J by 2 bases; unmatched bases: 5. The CDR3 contains 15 residues. Germline CDR1 SGHAT, CDR2 FQNNGV. The CDR3 DNA reads TGTGCCAGCAGCGCATTAGCGGGGACCTACAATGAGCAGTTCTTC. This encodes CASSALAGTYNEQFF.

The gene calls are TRBV27 and TRBJ2-7; 11 bases agree with TRBD1. After removal of 3 bases from V and 5 bases from J, the junction contained 3 bases not matched to a gene. Germline CDR1 MNHEY, CDR2 SMNVEV (reference sequence). This CDR3 contains 14 residues. The CDR3 nucleotides are TGTGCCAGCAGTTTGGTGGACAGGGGGCACGAGCAGTACTTC. Translating gives CASSLVDRGHEQYF.

The CDR3: CASSQERTGYVADTQYF. In nucleotides, the CDR3 is TGCGCCAGCAGCCAAGAGAGGACAGGGTACGTCGCAGATACGCAGTATTTT. The chain carries TRBV4-1 and TRBJ2-3; 8 bases map to TRBD1. This CDR3 contains 17 residues. After removal of 0 bases from V and 4 bases from J, the junction contained 9 bases not matched to a gene. Germline loops: CDR1 MGHRA, CDR2 YSYEKL.

This chain links TRBV18 with TRBJ1-5, with 8 bases identical to TRBD1. Germline trimming cut 5 bases from V and 5 bases from J; bases unmatched to any gene: 2. Germline loops: CDR1 KGHSH, CDR2 LQKENI. This CDR3 spans 13 amino acids. The DNA for the CDR3 is TGTGCCAGCTCAGTACAGGGGGATCAGCCCCAGCATTTT. Translated: CASSVQGDQPQHF.

V usage is TRBV6-1 and J usage is TRBJ1-1; no firm D call. Trimming stripped 3 bases from V and 0 bases from J, with 8 bases between. The CDR3 is 14 residues long. CDR1 MNHNS and CDR2 SASEGT come from the germline V gene. The CDR3 DNA reads as TGTGCCAGCAGTGACCCCAGAATGAACACTGAAGCTTTCTTT. Its protein is CASSDPRMNTEAFF.

The V call is TRBV30, the J call TRBJ1-1, with D tentatively TRBD1 (5 bases). The CDR3 totals 13 residues. V lost 8 bases, J lost 1 base, and 14 bases lay in between. Germline CDR1 GTSNPN, CDR2 SVGIG (reference sequence). CDR3 amino acids: CAHTGGGNTEAFF. CDR3 coding DNA: TGTGCCCATACCGGGGGGGGGAACACTGAAGCTTTCTTT. The whole variable domain, filled in from reference TRBV30 and TRBJ1-1, reads SQTIHQWPATLVQPVGSPLSLECTVEGTSNPNLYWYRQAAGRGLQLLFYSVGIGQISSEVPQNLSASRPQDRQFILSSKKLLLSDSGFYLCAHTGGGNTEAFFGQGTRLTVV.

The rearrangement links TRBV14 to TRBJ2-7, with D hard to call. CDR3 length equals 17 residues. Between the trimmed V and J ends, which lost 0 bases and 5 bases, there was a span of 20 bases. Germline loops: CDR1 SGHDN, CDR2 FVKESK. Here the CDR3 DNA reads TGTGCCAGCAGCCAAGAGATCTATGTGGGCCAGGTCCACGAGCAGTACTTC. Residues: CASSQEIYVGQVHEQYF.